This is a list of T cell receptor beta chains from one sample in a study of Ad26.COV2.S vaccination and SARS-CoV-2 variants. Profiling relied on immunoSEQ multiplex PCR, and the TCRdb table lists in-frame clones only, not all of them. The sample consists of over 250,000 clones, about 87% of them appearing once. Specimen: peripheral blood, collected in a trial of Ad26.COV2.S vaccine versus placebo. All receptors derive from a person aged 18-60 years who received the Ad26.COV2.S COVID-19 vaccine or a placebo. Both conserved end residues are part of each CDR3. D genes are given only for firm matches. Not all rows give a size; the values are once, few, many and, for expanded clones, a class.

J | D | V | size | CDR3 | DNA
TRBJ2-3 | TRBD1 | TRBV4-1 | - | CASSQDLGTGSRTDTQYF | TGCGCCAGCAGCCAAGATTTGGGGACAGGGTCCCGCACAGATACGCAGTATTTT
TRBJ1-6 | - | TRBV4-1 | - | CASSQMEGGSSYNSPLHF | TGCGCCAGCAGCCAGATGGAGGGGGGGAGCTCCTATAATTCACCCCTCCACTTT
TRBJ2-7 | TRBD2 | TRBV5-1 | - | CASSFIPGTSGIEQYF | TGCGCCAGCAGCTTCATACCCGGGACTAGCGGGATCGAGCAGTACTTC
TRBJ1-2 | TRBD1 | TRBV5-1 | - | CASKTTSGTGEGYTF | TGCGCCAGCAAAACGACGTCCGGGACAGGGGAAGGCTACACCTTC
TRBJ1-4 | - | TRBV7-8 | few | CASSLETGARKLFF | TGTGCCAGCAGCTTAGAAACAGGAGCTAGGAAACTGTTTTTT
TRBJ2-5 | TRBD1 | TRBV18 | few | CASSPRMFQQGETQYF | TGTGCCAGCTCACCTAGAATGTTCCAACAGGGGGAGACCCAGTACTTC
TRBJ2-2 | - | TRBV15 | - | CATSRSAGELFF | TGTGCCACCAGCAGATCCGCCGGGGAGCTGTTTTTT
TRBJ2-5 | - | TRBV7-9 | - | CASSLFDNPGETQYF | TGTGCCAGCAGCTTATTCGACAACCCGGGCGAGACCCAGTACTTC
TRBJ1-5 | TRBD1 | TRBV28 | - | CASIGGQGGYQPQHF | TGTGCCAGCATCGGGGGACAGGGAGGTTATCAGCCCCAGCATTTT
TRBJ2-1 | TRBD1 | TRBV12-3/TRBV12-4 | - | CASSRDRADEQFF | TGTGCCAGCAGTAGGGACAGGGCCGATGAGCAGTTCTTC
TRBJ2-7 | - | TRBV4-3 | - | CASSRLRLEQYF | TGCGCCAGCAGCCGGTTAAGGCTCGAGCAGTACTTC
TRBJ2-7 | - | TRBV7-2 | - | CASSPSRETYEQYF | TGTGCCAGCAGCCCTAGTAGGGAGACCTACGAGCAGTACTTC
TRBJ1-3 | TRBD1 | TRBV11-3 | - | CASSTGDRAGNTIYF | TGTGCCAGCAGCACCGGGGACAGGGCTGGAAACACCATATATTTT
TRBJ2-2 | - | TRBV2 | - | CASSEDRTTTGELFF | TGTGCCAGCAGTGAAGATAGGACGACAACCGGGGAGCTGTTTTTT
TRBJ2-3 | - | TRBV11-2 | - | CASSLIRGGTDTQYF | TGTGCCAGCAGCCTAATACGTGGGGGCACAGATACGCAGTATTTT
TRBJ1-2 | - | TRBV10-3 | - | CAISESGLSYGYTF | TGTGCCATCAGTGAGTCGGGACTCTCCTATGGCTACACCTTC
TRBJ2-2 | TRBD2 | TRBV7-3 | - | CASGGGSNTGELFF | TGTGCCAGCGGCGGGGGGTCTAACACCGGGGAGCTGTTTTTT
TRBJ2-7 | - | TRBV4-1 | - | CASSQGVKGRWYEQYF | TGCGCCAGCAGCCAAGGGGTTAAGGGCAGGTGGTACGAGCAGTACTTC
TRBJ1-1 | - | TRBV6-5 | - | CASKSRGGTEAFF | TGTGCCAGCAAGTCTCGTGGGGGCACTGAAGCTTTCTTT
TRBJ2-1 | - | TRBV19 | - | CASSIAGGPHGEQFF | TGTGCCAGTAGTATTGCCGGAGGACCCCACGGTGAGCAGTTCTTC
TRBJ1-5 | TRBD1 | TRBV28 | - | CASPPTGGKRSSIANQPQHF | TGTGCCAGCCCACCTACAGGGGGCAAACGATCATCTATAGCAAATCAGCCCCAGCATTTT
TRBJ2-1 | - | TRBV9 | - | CASSSRDFPYNEQFF | TGTGCCAGCAGCTCCCGGGACTTCCCCTACAATGAGCAGTTCTTC
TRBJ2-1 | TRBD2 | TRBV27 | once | CASSYVSVTSDEQFF | TGTGCCAGCAGTTATGTGTCGGTAACTAGCGATGAGCAGTTCTTC
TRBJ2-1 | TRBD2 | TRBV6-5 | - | CASKRGSYNEQFF | TGTGCCAGTAAGCGGGGCTCCTACAATGAGCAGTTCTTC
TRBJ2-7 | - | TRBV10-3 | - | CAISSSFYRDALSYEQYF | TGTGCCATCAGCTCAAGTTTCTACAGGGATGCGCTTTCCTACGAGCAGTACTTC
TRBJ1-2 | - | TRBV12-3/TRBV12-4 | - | CASGILGGDGYTF | TGTGCCAGCGGAATTTTGGGGGGCGATGGCTACACCTTC
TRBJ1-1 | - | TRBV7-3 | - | CASSRNMGDTEAFF | TGTGCCAGCAGCCGCAACATGGGGGACACTGAAGCTTTCTTT
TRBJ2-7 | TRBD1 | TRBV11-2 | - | CASSLTTGGLRYEQYF | TGTGCCAGCAGCTTAACGACAGGGGGCCTTCGCTACGAGCAGTACTTC
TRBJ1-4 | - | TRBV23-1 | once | CAGDRAANEKLFF | TGCGCCGGGGATAGGGCCGCTAATGAAAAACTGTTTTTT
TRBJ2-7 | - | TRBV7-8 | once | CASNVKISEQYF | TGTGCCAGCAACGTAAAAATAAGCGAGCAGTACTTC
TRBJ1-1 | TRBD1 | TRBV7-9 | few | CASSFMTGMITEAFF | TGTGCCAGCAGCTTCATGACAGGGATGATTACTGAAGCTTTCTTT
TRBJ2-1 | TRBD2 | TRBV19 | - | CASSILAGVNEQFF | TGTGCCAGTAGTATTCTAGCGGGAGTGAATGAGCAGTTCTTC
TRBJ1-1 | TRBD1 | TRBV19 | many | CASSTGGHMNTEAFF | TGTGCCAGTAGTACAGGGGGACACATGAACACTGAAGCTTTCTTT
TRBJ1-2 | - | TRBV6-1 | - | CASSDWGLYGYTF | TGTGCCAGCAGTGATTGGGGCCTTTATGGCTACACCTTC
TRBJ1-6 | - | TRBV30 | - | CAWSGLGGGALHF | TGTGCCTGGAGTGGTTTGGGCGGGGGGGCCCTCCACTTT
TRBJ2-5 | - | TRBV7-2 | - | CASSLDSGGLSGFETQYF | TGTGCCAGCAGCTTAGACTCTGGGGGTTTATCGGGGTTTGAGACCCAGTACTTC
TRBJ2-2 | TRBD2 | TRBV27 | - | CASSLDPWGGGTGELFF | TGTGCCAGCAGCTTAGACCCCTGGGGGGGTGGTACCGGGGAGCTGTTTTTT
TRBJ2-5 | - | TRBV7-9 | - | CASSLRGPETQYF | TGTGCCAGCAGCCTACGAGGGCCGGAGACCCAGTACTTC
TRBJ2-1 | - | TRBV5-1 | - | CASSLDGRADEQFF | TGCGCCAGCAGCTTGGACGGAAGGGCGGATGAGCAGTTCTTC
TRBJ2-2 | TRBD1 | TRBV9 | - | CASSGRDRNTGELFF | TGTGCCAGCAGCGGCCGGGACAGGAACACCGGGGAGCTGTTTTTT
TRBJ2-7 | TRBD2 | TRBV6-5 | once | CASSYSKLAYSYEQYF | TGTGCCAGCAGTTACTCGAAACTAGCGTACTCCTACGAGCAGTACTTC
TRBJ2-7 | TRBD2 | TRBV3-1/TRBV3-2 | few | CASSRTTSGSYEQYF | TGTGCCAGCAGCCGGACGACTAGCGGGAGCTACGAGCAGTACTTC
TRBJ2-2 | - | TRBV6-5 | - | CASRGVAFGVGELFF | TGTGCCAGCAGGGGGGTAGCGTTCGGGGTCGGGGAGCTGTTTTTT
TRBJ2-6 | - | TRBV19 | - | CASKQATISGANVLTF | TGTGCCAGTAAACAAGCCACAATCTCTGGGGCCAACGTCCTGACTTTC
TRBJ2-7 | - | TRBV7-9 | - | CASSLGGLPLEQYF | TGTGCCAGCAGCTTAGGAGGACTACCTCTGGAGCAGTACTTC
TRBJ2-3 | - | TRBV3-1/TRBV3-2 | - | CASSHFSDTQYF | TGTGCCAGCAGCCATTTTTCAGATACGCAGTATTTT
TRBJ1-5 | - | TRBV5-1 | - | CASSFEGFSNQPQHF | TGCGCCAGCAGCTTTGAGGGCTTCAGCAATCAGCCCCAGCATTTT
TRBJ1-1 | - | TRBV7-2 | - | CASSTYMNTEAFF | TGTGCCAGCTCGACTTATATGAACACTGAAGCTTTCTTT
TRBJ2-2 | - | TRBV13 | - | CASSFGGHTGELFF | TGTGCCAGCAGCTTCGGGGGGCACACCGGGGAGCTGTTTTTT
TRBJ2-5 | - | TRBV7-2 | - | CASSLSSRGGQETQYF | TGTGCCAGCAGCTTGTCGTCCAGGGGCGGGCAAGAGACCCAGTACTTC
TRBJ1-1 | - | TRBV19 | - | CASSLFDALNTEAFF | TGTGCCAGTAGTCTCTTTGACGCGCTTAACACTGAAGCTTTCTTT
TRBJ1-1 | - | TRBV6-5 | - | CASSYSKNTEAFF | TGTGCCAGCAGCTATAGTAAGAACACTGAAGCTTTCTTT
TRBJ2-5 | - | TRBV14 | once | CASSQDGEETQYF | TGTGCCAGCAGCCAAGATGGGGAAGAGACCCAGTACTTC
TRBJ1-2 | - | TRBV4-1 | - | CASSQEWAAYGYTF | TGCGCCAGCAGCCAAGAATGGGCGGCGTATGGCTACACCTTC